These T cell receptor beta chains were read from a single sample in a study of OX40 agonist ivuxolimab in advanced cancers. The protocol was immunoSEQ multiplex PCR, while the TCRdb copy is restricted to in-frame clones and leaves out a portion. The profile shows about 32,000 clones, roughly 87% of them singletons. Material: CD4+ or CD8+ T cells sorted from blood, obtained in a trial of the OX40 agonist ivuxolimab. Source of these receptors: an adult with an advanced solid tumor such as melanoma, head and neck, liver or kidney cancer. Each CDR3 is given with its conserved first and last residue. Fields, in order: J gene, D gene, V gene, clone size, CDR3 protein, CDR3 DNA. The D gene is left open where the match is weak. Only part of the rows carry a size: once, few, many, or a class if the clone is expanded.

j_gene: TRBJ2-1
d_gene: NA
v_gene: TRBV28
abundance: NA
CDR3aa: CASSLLGGGGVFTEQFF
CDR3nt: TGTGCCAGCAGTCTCCTCGGAGGGGGGGGCGTTTTCACTGAGCAGTTCTTC

j_gene: TRBJ1-1
d_gene: NA
v_gene: TRBV5-1
abundance: NA
CDR3aa: CASSLADSDSAFF
CDR3nt: TGCGCCAGCAGCTTGGCCGATTCGGATTCGGCTTTCTTT

j_gene: TRBJ2-5
d_gene: NA
v_gene: TRBV6-1
abundance: NA
CDR3aa: CASGAVQETQYF
CDR3nt: TGTGCCAGCGGGGCAGTACAAGAGACCCAGTACTTC

j_gene: TRBJ2-1
d_gene: TRBD2
v_gene: TRBV14
abundance: NA
CDR3aa: CASSQAKTSGRSGNEQFF
CDR3nt: TGTGCCAGCAGCCAAGCCAAGACTAGCGGGAGGAGTGGCAATGAGCAGTTCTTC

j_gene: TRBJ2-3
d_gene: NA
v_gene: TRBV28
abundance: NA
CDR3aa: CASSLLPDLDTQYF
CDR3nt: TGTGCCAGCAGTTTATTACCTGACCTAGATACGCAGTATTTT

j_gene: TRBJ2-2
d_gene: TRBD1
v_gene: TRBV19
abundance: NA
CDR3aa: CASSIPDRATGELFF
CDR3nt: TGTGCCAGTAGTATCCCGGACAGGGCCACCGGGGAGCTGTTTTTT

j_gene: TRBJ1-2
d_gene: NA
v_gene: TRBV28
abundance: NA
CDR3aa: CASGRRHSGANYGYTF
CDR3nt: TGTGCCAGCGGACGGCGGCACAGCGGAGCTAACTATGGCTACACCTTC

j_gene: TRBJ2-7
d_gene: NA
v_gene: TRBV7-9
abundance: NA
CDR3aa: CASSLNGQQYF
CDR3nt: TGTGCCAGCAGCTTAAACGGGCAGCAGTACTTC

j_gene: TRBJ1-3
d_gene: NA
v_gene: TRBV7-2
abundance: NA
CDR3aa: CASSLGISSGNTIYF
CDR3nt: TGTGCCAGCAGCTTAGGGATAAGCTCTGGAAACACCATATATTTT

j_gene: TRBJ1-1
d_gene: TRBD1
v_gene: TRBV19
abundance: NA
CDR3aa: CASSIIPGQGAMNTEAFF
CDR3nt: TGTGCCAGTAGTATTATCCCGGGACAGGGGGCCATGAACACTGAAGCTTTCTTT

j_gene: TRBJ2-7
d_gene: TRBD2
v_gene: TRBV9
abundance: NA
CDR3aa: CASSPSGGAYEQYF
CDR3nt: TGTGCCAGCAGCCCTAGCGGGGGGGCTTACGAGCAGTACTTC

j_gene: TRBJ1-5
d_gene: NA
v_gene: TRBV5-8
abundance: NA
CDR3aa: CASSSAPPRLLSNQPQHF
CDR3nt: TGTGCCAGCAGCTCTGCACCGCCGAGGCTGCTTAGCAATCAGCCCCAGCATTTT

j_gene: TRBJ2-7
d_gene: NA
v_gene: TRBV4-1
abundance: NA
CDR3aa: CASSQVLSVDGSYEQYF
CDR3nt: TGCGCCAGCAGCCAGGTCCTCTCGGTGGACGGATCCTACGAGCAGTACTTC

j_gene: TRBJ2-1
d_gene: NA
v_gene: TRBV5-6
abundance: NA
CDR3aa: CASSSYNEQFF
CDR3nt: TGTGCCAGCAGCTCCTACAATGAGCAGTTCTTC

j_gene: TRBJ1-1
d_gene: TRBD1
v_gene: TRBV5-5
abundance: NA
CDR3aa: CATGQGGTEAFF
CDR3nt: TGTGCCACCGGACAGGGAGGCACTGAAGCTTTCTTT

j_gene: TRBJ2-2
d_gene: TRBD1
v_gene: TRBV19
abundance: NA
CDR3aa: CASIDRGYTGELFF
CDR3nt: TGTGCCAGTATCGACAGGGGATACACCGGGGAGCTGTTTTTT

j_gene: TRBJ2-5
d_gene: TRBD2
v_gene: TRBV11-3
abundance: once
CDR3aa: CASSRGLAGGVQETQYF
CDR3nt: TGTGCCAGCAGCAGGGGACTAGCGGGAGGGGTCCAAGAGACCCAGTACTTC

j_gene: TRBJ1-1
d_gene: NA
v_gene: TRBV19
abundance: few
CDR3aa: CASRLTGYTEAFF
CDR3nt: TGTGCCAGCCGACTGACCGGATACACTGAAGCTTTCTTT

j_gene: TRBJ2-7
d_gene: TRBD2
v_gene: TRBV7-8
abundance: NA
CDR3aa: CASSFLAGGPYEQYF
CDR3nt: TGTGCCAGCAGCTTCCTAGCGGGAGGGCCCTACGAGCAGTACTTC

j_gene: TRBJ2-7
d_gene: TRBD1
v_gene: TRBV4-2
abundance: once
CDR3aa: CASSQAEERTGGASYEQYF
CDR3nt: TGTGCCAGCAGCCAAGCCGAAGAACGCACAGGGGGCGCTTCGTACGAGCAGTACTTC

j_gene: TRBJ2-7
d_gene: TRBD1
v_gene: TRBV29-1
abundance: NA
CDR3aa: CSAAGGFSYEQYF
CDR3nt: TGCAGCGCCGCAGGGGGATTCTCCTACGAGCAGTACTTC

j_gene: TRBJ2-7
d_gene: NA
v_gene: TRBV5-6
abundance: NA
CDR3aa: CASSQVAGAGFPEQYF
CDR3nt: TGTGCCAGCAGCCAAGTAGCTGGGGCGGGTTTCCCCGAGCAGTACTTC

j_gene: TRBJ2-5
d_gene: TRBD2
v_gene: TRBV29-1
abundance: once
CDR3aa: CSVGGTSGVETQYF
CDR3nt: TGCAGCGTTGGGGGGACTAGCGGAGTAGAGACCCAGTACTTC

j_gene: TRBJ2-1
d_gene: TRBD1
v_gene: TRBV28
abundance: NA
CDR3aa: CASSLPTTGSSYNEQFF
CDR3nt: TGTGCCAGCAGTTTACCTACGACAGGGAGCTCCTACAATGAGCAGTTCTTC

j_gene: TRBJ1-2
d_gene: NA
v_gene: TRBV19
abundance: NA
CDR3aa: CASSMEYNYGYTF
CDR3nt: TGTGCCAGTAGTATGGAGTACAACTATGGCTACACCTTC

j_gene: TRBJ2-1
d_gene: NA
v_gene: TRBV4-2
abundance: NA
CDR3aa: CASSPRDVYYNEQFF
CDR3nt: TGTGCCAGCAGCCCCCGGGACGTATACTACAATGAGCAGTTCTTC

j_gene: TRBJ2-7
d_gene: TRBD2
v_gene: TRBV7-8
abundance: once
CDR3aa: CASSSWTSGTDEQYF
CDR3nt: TGTGCCAGCAGCTCATGGACTAGCGGGACCGACGAGCAGTACTTC

j_gene: TRBJ2-5
d_gene: NA
v_gene: TRBV19
abundance: NA
CDR3aa: CATCGRNEETQYF
CDR3nt: TGTGCCACCTGCGGACGAAATGAAGAGACCCAGTACTTC

j_gene: TRBJ2-7
d_gene: NA
v_gene: TRBV27
abundance: NA
CDR3aa: CASSLWQGTAYEQYF
CDR3nt: TGTGCCAGCAGTTTATGGCAGGGAACGGCCTACGAGCAGTACTTC

j_gene: TRBJ1-1
d_gene: TRBD1
v_gene: TRBV27
abundance: NA
CDR3aa: CASSSWGTENTEAFF
CDR3nt: TGTGCCAGCAGTTCTTGGGGGACAGAGAACACTGAAGCTTTCTTT

j_gene: TRBJ2-5
d_gene: NA
v_gene: TRBV5-4
abundance: NA
CDR3aa: CASSWDNHRWETQYF
CDR3nt: TGTGCCAGCAGTTGGGACAACCATCGATGGGAGACCCAGTACTTC

j_gene: TRBJ2-2
d_gene: NA
v_gene: TRBV2
abundance: NA
CDR3aa: CASISTSGGAGGELFF
CDR3nt: TGTGCCAGCATATCGACCTCGGGGGGCGCCGGCGGGGAGCTGTTTTTT

j_gene: TRBJ2-1
d_gene: TRBD2
v_gene: TRBV7-6
abundance: NA
CDR3aa: CASSLAGVAGSVNEQFF
CDR3nt: TGTGCCAGCAGCTTGGCGGGGGTAGCGGGATCCGTCAATGAGCAGTTCTTC

j_gene: TRBJ2-7
d_gene: NA
v_gene: TRBV30
abundance: NA
CDR3aa: CAWLGLRDEQYF
CDR3nt: TGTGCCTGGTTGGGGTTGCGGGACGAGCAGTACTTC

j_gene: TRBJ2-5
d_gene: TRBD1
v_gene: TRBV11-2
abundance: NA
CDR3aa: CASSPPRTGQETQYF
CDR3nt: TGTGCCAGCAGCCCGCCCCGGACAGGGCAAGAGACCCAGTACTTC

j_gene: TRBJ2-7
d_gene: NA
v_gene: TRBV5-1
abundance: NA
CDR3aa: CASSYGRDYEQYF
CDR3nt: TGCGCCAGCAGCTACGGACGGGACTACGAGCAGTACTTC

j_gene: TRBJ2-7
d_gene: NA
v_gene: TRBV7-8
abundance: NA
CDR3aa: CASSSGPGDSYEQYF
CDR3nt: TGTGCCAGCAGCTCCGGCCCGGGGGACTCCTACGAGCAGTACTTC

j_gene: TRBJ1-1
d_gene: NA
v_gene: TRBV10-2
abundance: NA
CDR3aa: CASSESDLLNTEAFF
CDR3nt: TGCGCCAGCAGTGAGTCGGACCTTTTGAACACTGAAGCTTTCTTT

j_gene: TRBJ1-1
d_gene: NA
v_gene: TRBV2
abundance: few
CDR3aa: CASREVMNTEAFF
CDR3nt: TGTGCCAGCAGGGAGGTGATGAACACTGAAGCTTTCTTT

j_gene: TRBJ2-6
d_gene: NA
v_gene: TRBV27
abundance: NA
CDR3aa: CASSLVGPSGANVLTF
CDR3nt: TGTGCCAGCAGTTTGGTGGGTCCCTCTGGGGCCAACGTCCTGACTTTC

j_gene: TRBJ1-5
d_gene: TRBD1
v_gene: TRBV7-9
abundance: once
CDR3aa: CASSPGTGGQPQHF
CDR3nt: TGTGCCAGCAGTCCAGGGACAGGGGGTCAGCCCCAGCATTTT

j_gene: TRBJ2-1
d_gene: TRBD1
v_gene: TRBV28
abundance: NA
CDR3aa: CASSWGQGAHNEQFF
CDR3nt: TGTGCCAGCAGTTGGGGACAGGGGGCACACAATGAGCAGTTCTTC

j_gene: TRBJ2-1
d_gene: TRBD1
v_gene: TRBV2
abundance: NA
CDR3aa: CASSGQDRVNEQFF
CDR3nt: TGTGCCAGCAGTGGGCAGGACAGGGTAAATGAGCAGTTCTTC

j_gene: TRBJ1-6
d_gene: NA
v_gene: TRBV28
abundance: NA
CDR3aa: CASLFDRSSYNSPLHF
CDR3nt: TGTGCCAGCCTCTTTGACAGGAGCTCCTATAATTCACCCCTCCACTTT

j_gene: TRBJ2-7
d_gene: NA
v_gene: TRBV5-4
abundance: once
CDR3aa: CASSLTGNDEQYF
CDR3nt: TGTGCCAGCAGCTTGACAGGGAACGACGAGCAGTACTTC

j_gene: TRBJ2-5
d_gene: TRBD1
v_gene: TRBV9
abundance: NA
CDR3aa: CASSVEGQGRETQYF
CDR3nt: TGTGCCAGCAGCGTGGAGGGACAGGGACGAGAGACCCAGTACTTC